A single T cell receptor (beta chain) is shown here with its context. The source of the sample is a study of blood T cell repertoires in COVID-19. In the original analysis: Estimation of nucleated cell counts was performed using reference gene primer amplification. The method was immunoSEQ multiplex PCR; TCRdb's version includes in-frame clones alone and lacks a portion of them. The DNA was the basis for D and trimming; V, J and clone size are from that table. In the table there are 350,000 to 500,000 clones, 70% to 90% of which are singletons. The CDR3 consists of 13 residues. The V end was cut by 8 bases, the J end by 8 bases, with 13 bases between. The germline V gene encodes CDR1 MNHNY and CDR2 SVGAGI (reference sequence).

The sequenced sample was peripheral blood. The chain uses TRBV6-6 and TRBJ1-6; D is ambiguous. The TCR originated in a man in his late teens or twenties with COVID-19, enrolled during active disease. The CDR3 region has the DNA TGTGCCAGCTCCCTAATTGTTGATTCACCCCTCCACTTT. The encoded protein is CASSLIVDSPLHF.